This T cell receptor (beta chain) is from a study of CD8+ T cells in alopecia areata. Isolated RNA was reverse transcribed into cDNA used as the sequencing template. Measured with immunoSEQ multiplex PCR; TCRdb has only the in-frame clones, and not every one. Altogether approximately 98,000 clones are present, 55% to 60% being singletons, with the ten largest covering 20% to 25%. This CDR3 is 15 amino acids long. CDR1 and CDR2 from the germline V gene are SGHDN and FVKESK. With V trimmed by 1 base and J by 10 bases, 10 bases remained unmatched. This TCR was recovered from a human donor with alopecia areata. V usage is TRBV14 and J usage is TRBJ1-2; the match to TRBD1 covers 9 bases. What was sequenced was NKG2D-low CD8+ T cells sorted from blood. CDR3: CASSQGIRDRDDYTF. In nucleotides, the CDR3 is TGTGCCAGCAGCCAAGGCATTCGGGACAGGGACGACTACACCTTC.